Detailed here is one TCR beta chain. The sample originates from a study of blood T cell repertoires in COVID-19. Study context: There were acute and convalescent COVID-19 samples, and they came from the United States, Italy and Spain. The analysed material was cDNA or gDNA that came from T cells, B-cell-depleted T cells, or PBMCs.

V shed 2 bases, J shed 7 bases, and the junction held 18 bases outside the gene matches. Germline V CDR1 and CDR2: SGHKS, YYEKEE (reference sequence). The CDR3 extends over 17 amino acids. Libraries were prepared by immunoSEQ multiplex PCR; TCRdb keeps only in-frame clonotypes and omits some of them. The sample yields about 200,000 clones, roughly 83% seen once. Cohort allocation depended upon clinical history that participants reported. The chain carries TRBV5-5 and TRBJ2-7; 7 positions agree with TRBD2. The sequencing input was PBMCs or T cells enriched from blood (not recorded which). The TCR sequence derives from a man aged 40-55 years with acute COVID-19. In DNA, the CDR3 is TGTGCCAGCAGCTTTATTGTTTCTCCAGCTCCAGCGGGGGAGCAGTACTTC. It specifies CASSFIVSPAPAGEQYF.